The present T cell receptor (beta chain) was sequenced within a study of control samples from healthy donors and cancer patients. Clones were sequenced by immunoSEQ multiplex PCR, and TCRdb holds only the in-frame ones, with some missing. This sample has approximately 170,000 clones, with 85% to 95% found just once. V was clipped by 1 base and J by 2 bases, with 8 bases between them. The germline CDR1 and CDR2 sequences are SGHDT and YYEEEE. The CDR3 covers 14 residues. This clonotype originated in a man aged 25-40 years in good health. The chain employs TRBV5-6 and TRBJ2-3; D unresolved. The sequencing input was blood. The CDR3 loop is CASSLNRLTDTQYF. In DNA form, the CDR3 reads TGTGCCAGCAGCTTGAACCGACTCACAGATACGCAGTATTTT.